This passage covers 18 T cell receptor beta chains from one sample sequenced in a study of blood T cell repertoires in COVID-19. Sequencing was performed with immunoSEQ multiplex PCR; in TCRdb, only in-frame clones are kept and a portion is missing. The sample lists around 72,000 clones; 80% to 90% were seen once. Sequencing was done on a sample of peripheral blood. The receptors derive from a man aged 50 or older with active COVID-19.

The chain's CDR3 is CASSSWTGPGAFF. The DNA of the CDR3 is TGTGCCAGCAGTTCCTGGACAGGACCGGGAGCTTTCTTT. This chain joins TRBV28 and TRBJ1-1, with 7 bases fitting TRBD1. Germline V gene data show CDR1 as MDHEN and CDR2 as SYDVKM. The J segment lost 10 bases and the V segment lost 4 bases, leaving 9 bases of the junction unmatched. This CDR3 contains 13 residues. Based on the CDR3 plus reference TRBV28 and TRBJ1-1, the full variable domain is DVKVTQSSRYLVKRTGEKVFLECVQDMDHENMFWYRQDPGLGLRLIYFSYDVKMKEKGDIPEGYSVSREKKERFSLILESASTNQTSMYLCASSSWTGPGAFFGQGTRLTVV.

This chain uses TRBV7-9 with TRBJ2-5; D remains ambiguous. The CDR3 runs to 11 residues. With 2 bases removed from V and 5 bases from J, the gap between germline ends came to 3 bases. In germline, CDR1 is SEHNR, CDR2 FQNEAQ (reference sequence). Here the CDR3 reads CASSLYETQYF. In DNA, the CDR3 is TGTGCCAGCAGCTTATATGAGACCCAGTACTTC.

This clone has only one observation. The V and J genes are TRBV4-3 and TRBJ2-5; 11 bases align to TRBD2. With 3 bases clipped from V and 4 bases from J, the junction kept 4 bases outside the gene matches. Germline CDR1 is LGHNA and CDR2 is YSLEER. This CDR3 contains 15 residues. CDR3 coding DNA: TGCGCCAGCAGCCAGGGGACTAGCGGTTCAGAGACCCAGTACTTC. This translates into CASSQGTSGSETQYF.

The rearrangement joins TRBV5-6 to TRBJ2-7; D not certain. V lost 4 bases and J lost 2, with 13 bases in between. Per germline, CDR1 SGHDT and CDR2 YYEEEE. The CDR3 spans 14 residues. In DNA, the CDR3 is TGTGCCAGCAGCCCTTTTGACACGGCCTACGAGCAGTACTTC. As protein: CASSPFDTAYEQYF.

This chain links TRBV6-2 or TRBV6-3 with TRBJ2-3; no definite D call. There are 11 residues in the CDR3. With 2 bases removed from V and 6 bases from J, the gap between germline ends came to 3 bases. CDR1 and CDR2 from the germline V gene are MNHEY and SVGEGT. The chain's CDR3 is CASSYPDTQYF. The CDR3 nucleotides are TGTGCCAGCAGTTACCCGGATACGCAGTATTTT.

The chain uses TRBV9 and TRBJ2-1; 7 positions agree with TRBD2. Unmatched junction bases numbered 10, after V lost 0 bases and J lost 1 base. This CDR3 is built from 18 residues. From germline, CDR1 is SGDLS and CDR2 YYNGEE. CDR3 in DNA: TGTGCCAGCAGCGTAGGACGACTAGCCCCCGAATCCTACAATGAGCAGTTCTTC. Encoded protein: CASSVGRLAPESYNEQFF.

V usage is TRBV2 and J usage is TRBJ1-2, with a possible D match to TRBD1 (5 bases). V was cut by 0 bases and J by 7 bases, with 12 bases left in between. CDR1 SNHLY and CDR2 FYNNEI come from the germline V gene. The CDR3 runs 14 residues. This CDR3 reads CASSEAPGGAGYTF. CDR3 DNA sequence: TGTGCCAGCAGTGAAGCGCCGGGGGGTGCTGGCTACACCTTC.

The chain has TRBV3-1 (or the pseudogene TRBV3-2) and TRBJ1-2; tentatively, D is TRBD1 (6 bases). V lost 6 bases, J lost 6 bases, and 20 bases lay in between. Germline values: CDR1 LGHDT, CDR2 YNNKEL (reference sequence). The CDR3 is 15 residues long. CDR3 sequence reads: CASSLALTGFHGYTF. CDR3 DNA sequence: TGTGCCAGCAGTCTCGCGTTGACAGGTTTTCATGGCTACACCTTC.

This chain joins TRBV4-2 and TRBJ2-3, with a weak D call TRBD2 (6 bases). The CDR3 sequence is 17 residues long. The germline V gene encodes CDR1 LGHNA and CDR2 YNFKEQ. Trimming pared 0 bases from V and 2 bases from J, leaving 15 bases between. The CDR3 sequence is CASSQDGGAGNTDTQYF. The CDR3 DNA sequence: TGTGCCAGCAGCCAAGACGGGGGAGCGGGTAACACAGATACGCAGTATTTT.

V gene TRBV2 combines with J gene TRBJ1-2; TRBD1 matches 8 bases. V was pared by 1 base and J by 8 bases, with 9 bases of the junction left unmatched. The CDR3 loop spans 15 amino acids. The V gene's germline CDR1 is SNHLY and CDR2 FYNNEI. The CDR3 sequence is CASSEGTGRERGYTF. In DNA form, the CDR3 reads TGTGCCAGCAGTGAAGGGACAGGGCGCGAAAGGGGCTACACCTTC.

This clone was seen at least ten times. The chain uses TRBV7-2 and TRBJ2-2; TRBD2 aligns across 11 bases. This CDR3 is built from 16 residues. V was clipped by 1 base and J by 4 bases; unmatched bases: 2. Germline V CDR1 and CDR2: SGHTA, FQGNSA. The CDR3 DNA sequence: TGTGCCAGCAGCTTAGTAGCGGGGGGGCCCACCGGGGAGCTGTTTTTT. Protein sequence: CASSLVAGGPTGELFF.

This clone was seen a few times. The chain couples TRBV5-1 to TRBJ2-7; 7 bases map to TRBD1. Germline assignment: CDR1 SGHRS and CDR2 YFSETQ. V dropped 3 bases and J dropped 7; count of bases not matched to a gene: 7. This CDR3 is built from 13 residues. CDR3 nucleotide sequence: TGCGCCAGCAGCTCGGCAGGGGGTTTGGAGCAGTACTTC. Translating it yields CASSSAGGLEQYF.

The chain is built from TRBV2 and TRBJ2-7; tentatively, D is TRBD2 (5 bases). Germline CDR1 reads SNHLY; CDR2 reads FYNNEI. The CDR3 sequence is 15 residues long. The V end was cut by 2 bases, the J end by 1 base, with 12 bases between. CDR3 nucleotide sequence: TGTGCCAGCAGTGAAAGTGGGAGAAGGTCCTACGAGCAGTACTTC. Protein sequence: CASSESGRRSYEQYF. Variable domain in full (rest from reference TRBV2 and TRBJ2-7): EPEVTQTPSHQVTQMGQEVILRCVPISNHLYFYWYRQILGQKVEFLVSFYNNEISEKSEIFDDQFSVERPDGSNFTLKIRSTKLEDSAMYFCASSESGRRSYEQYFGPGTRLTVT.

This clone was picked up one time. The chain has TRBV27 and TRBJ1-5; 7 positions agree with TRBD1. The germline V gene has CDR1 MNHEY and CDR2 SMNVEV (reference sequence). The CDR3 is 16 residues long. V was clipped by 7 bases and J by 4 bases; unmatched bases: 13. The CDR3 nucleotides are TGTGCCAGCAACCCGGAGGGGGCAGGGAGAAATCAGCCCCAGCATTTT. Translation: CASNPEGAGRNQPQHF.

The J gene is TRBJ2-1, the V gene TRBV4-3; D ambiguous. CDR3 length: 13 residues. V lost 4 bases and J 5 bases, leaving 9 bases between the germline ends. The germline V gene encodes CDR1 LGHNA and CDR2 YSLEER. The CDR3: CASSLYRNNEQFF. The CDR3 DNA follows: TGCGCCAGCAGCCTTTACAGAAACAATGAGCAGTTCTTC.

This chain connects TRBV19 to TRBJ1-3; D gene ambiguous. The CDR3 is 14 residues long. CDR1 and CDR2 from the germline V gene are LNHDA and SQIVND (reference sequence). Trimming shortened V by 3 bases and J by 0 bases, and 6 bases separated the two germline ends. CDR3 bases: TGTGCCAGTAGTATCTCGGGCTCTGGAAACACCATATATTTT. Translating it yields CASSISGSGNTIYF.

This clone was observed a single time. V is TRBV5-1 and J is TRBJ2-1; 7 bases agree with TRBD1. The germline CDR1 and CDR2 sequences are SGHRS and YFSETQ. J gave up 5 bases and V 2 bases, and 7 bases lay outside the gene matches. The CDR3 contains 15 residues. The CDR3 protein is CASSFLDRDNNEQFF. Written as DNA, the CDR3 is TGCGCCAGCAGCTTTCTCGACAGGGATAACAATGAGCAGTTCTTC.

The rearrangement links TRBV19 to TRBJ2-3, with D possibly TRBD2 on 5 matching bases. Germline assignment: CDR1 LNHDA and CDR2 SQIVND (reference sequence). The CDR3 totals 14 residues. Trimming took 2 bases from V and 1 from J, leaving 7 bases between them. The CDR3 DNA reads as TGTGCCAGTAGTATACGGCGGGGCACAGATACGCAGTATTTT. Protein product: CASSIRRGTDTQYF.